The 27 T cell receptor beta chains presented below share a single source sample, sequenced in a study of response to subunit inactivated influenza vaccine. TCRdb analysed the RT-PCR reads with MiXCR anew, one entry per CDR3 protein. This sample has some 540,000 distinct CDR3 sequences, with under 30% found just once. The sample was also reused in another study, on T cells expressing NK-cell markers. That source adds: Synthesis of TCR beta cDNA relied on 5'RACE template switching carrying UMIs.

Material: CD4+ T cells sorted from PBMCs, obtained 11 to 12 days after vaccination. The receptor set was obtained from a man aged 50-60 years who received an inactivated influenza vaccine.

The table lists this clonotype with a few counts. The chain joins TRBV20-1 to TRBJ1-1; TRBD1 matches 9 bases. This CDR3 has 14 amino acids. CDR1 and CDR2 (germline): DFQATT, SNEGSKA (reference sequence). The V gene end was trimmed by 1 base and the J gene end by 10 bases; junction bases not matched to a gene: 10. This chain's CDR3 is CSARVGTGFRVAFF. CDR3 nucleotide sequence: TGCAGTGCTAGAGTAGGGACAGGGTTTAGGGTAGCTTTCTTT.

This clonotype was seen many times. The chain joins TRBV12-3 or TRBV12-4 to TRBJ2-2, with a possible D match to TRBD2 (5 bases). The CDR3 spans 15 residues. V lost 3 bases and J lost 1, with 9 bases in between. CDR3 region: CASSFRGLNTGELFF. In DNA form, the CDR3 reads TGTGCCAGCAGTTTTCGAGGACTGAACACCGGGGAGCTGTTTTTT.

This clonotype was detected only a few times. CDR3 sequence: CSDIRGNEQFF. The CDR3 coding sequence is TGCAGCGATATCCGAGGGAATGAGCAGTTCTTC. V gene TRBV29-1 combines with J gene TRBJ2-1; D is possibly TRBD2 (5 bases). In germline, CDR1 is SQVTM, CDR2 ANQGSEA. The V gene lost 7 bases and the J gene lost 7 bases, with 11 bases spanning the gap. The CDR3 runs to 11 residues.

The chain is built from TRBV10-3 and TRBJ2-7; 8 bases are shared with TRBD1. This CDR3 region has 13 residues. Germline CDR1 reads ENHRY; CDR2 reads SYGVKD. The J segment lost 2 bases and the V segment lost 6 bases, leaving 3 bases of the junction unmatched. CDR3 sequence (DNA): TGTGCCATCAGGCAGGGGGCCCCCTACGAGCAGTACTTC. Its protein is CAIRQGAPYEQYF.

This clonotype has a handful of counts. V is TRBV28 and J is TRBJ1-4; 7 bases match TRBD1. The CDR3 has 15 amino acids. In germline, CDR1 is MDHEN, CDR2 SYDVKM. The V and J ends lost 6 bases and 3 bases, in that order; junction bases with no gene match: 7. The CDR3 sequence: CASSRPTGSNEKLFF. For the CDR3, the DNA is TGTGCCAGCAGCCGACCGACAGGGTCTAATGAAAAACTGTTTTTT.

The chain uses TRBV2 and TRBJ1-1; D gene unclear. Germline CDR1 is SNHLY and CDR2 is FYNNEI. There are 16 residues in the CDR3. V was pared by 0 bases and J by 2 bases, with 13 bases between. The CDR3 DNA reads TGTGCCAGCAGTGAAGCGAGAACGAGTGGTAACACTGAAGCTTTCTTT. Protein: CASSEARTSGNTEAFF.

V usage is TRBV6-2 or TRBV6-3 and J usage is TRBJ2-2, with TRBD1 identical over 12 bases. CDR3 length: 15 amino acids. Per germline, CDR1 MNHEY and CDR2 SVGEGT. Germline trimming cut 6 bases from V and 5 bases from J; bases unmatched to any gene: 4. The CDR3 DNA sequence: TGTGCCAGCAGGGGGACAGGGGGCGCAACCGGGGAGCTGTTTTTT. Protein product: CASRGTGGATGELFF.

The chain couples TRBV7-3 to TRBJ2-1; D gene unclear. The germline V gene has CDR1 SGHTA and CDR2 FQGTGA. The CDR3 loop spans 15 amino acids. The V and J ends lost 5 bases and 5 bases respectively, with 16 bases between them. The CDR3 here is CASSALRTSHNEQFF. The CDR3 DNA sequence: TGTGCCAGCAGCGCCCTAAGGACGTCCCACAATGAGCAGTTCTTC.

As regards this clonotype: The junction shows a germline mismatch at one end, possibly a read error. The J gene is TRBJ2-7, the V gene TRBV7-8, with 7 bases aligning to TRBD1. The germline gives CDR1 SGHVS, CDR2 FQNEAQ. This CDR3 is built from 15 residues. The CDR3 nucleotides read TGTACCAGCAGCGCGATCCGGGACAGTTCCTACGAGCAGTACTTC. Translating it yields CTSSAIRDSSYEQYF.

The chain has TRBV20-1 and TRBJ2-1; 7 nucleotides line up with TRBD1. CDR1 is DFQATT, CDR2 SNEGSKA, per germline (reference sequence). The CDR3 runs 12 residues. J lost 7 bases, V lost 3 bases, and 3 bases had no gene match. The CDR3 sequence: CSASTGANEQFF. The CDR3 bases are TGCAGTGCTAGTACAGGGGCTAATGAGCAGTTCTTC.

This clonotype was seen a few times. The rearrangement uses TRBV12-3 or TRBV12-4 and TRBJ1-2; 8 bases line up with TRBD1. This CDR3 contains 17 residues. V was clipped by 3 bases and J by 5 bases; unmatched bases: 14. CDR3 nucleotides: TGTGCCAGCAGTTTGAGGACAGGGATAACGGCGGGGTATGGCTACACCTTC. Translating gives CASSLRTGITAGYGYTF.

This clonotype showed up just a few times. V and J are TRBV20-1 and TRBJ1-5, with D perhaps matching TRBD1 (5 bases). CDR3 length equals 13 residues. Trimming cost V 7 bases and J 1 base, with 11 bases left between them. Germline V CDR1 and CDR2: DFQATT, SNEGSKA (reference sequence). CDR3 region: CSVWDGSNQPQHF. The DNA for the CDR3 is TGCAGTGTTTGGGACGGGAGCAATCAGCCCCAGCATTTT.

In DNA, the CDR3 is TGTGCCAGCAGCACGGACTTTCACCTCACAGATACGCAGTATTTT. It is translated as CASSTDFHLTDTQYF. The chain is built from TRBV7-9 and TRBJ2-3, with D tentatively TRBD2 (5 bases). Looked up from germline, CDR1 is SEHNR and CDR2 is FQNEAQ (reference sequence). The V end lost 5 bases, the J end lost 2 bases, and 14 bases lay between the germline ends. CDR3 length: 15 residues.

This chain uses TRBV5-4 with TRBJ2-7; TRBD1 matches at 9 bases. This CDR3 region has 15 residues. Per germline, CDR1 SGHNT and CDR2 YYREEE (reference sequence). V dropped 4 bases and J dropped 5; count of bases not matched to a gene: 10. The CDR3 protein is CASSTEGTGRNEQYF. CDR3 bases: TGTGCCAGCAGCACCGAAGGGACAGGGAGGAACGAGCAGTACTTC.

This clonotype has just a few counts. The chain joins TRBV29-1 to TRBJ2-1; 11 nucleotides match TRBD1. The length of the CDR3 is 14 residues. Trimming at V came to 4 bases and at J to 5 bases, leaving 4 bases not matched to a gene. Germline V gene data show CDR1 as SQVTM and CDR2 as ANQGSEA. CDR3 region: CSVVGTGGNNEQFF. CDR3 nucleotide sequence: TGCAGCGTTGTTGGGACAGGGGGTAACAATGAGCAGTTCTTC.

At least ten counts were recorded for this clonotype. The chain joins TRBV24-1 to TRBJ2-5, with 10 bases aligning to TRBD2. The V gene end was trimmed by 2 bases and the J gene end by 1 base; junction bases not matched to a gene: 6. The CDR3 covers 17 residues. Looked up from germline, CDR1 is KGHDR and CDR2 is SFDVKD. The CDR3 DNA reads as TGTGCCACCAGTGATTCCGGGACTAGCGCCTTCCAAGAGACCCAGTACTTC. Translated: CATSDSGTSAFQETQYF.

The J gene is TRBJ2-3, the V gene TRBV5-1, with D maybe TRBD2 (5 bases). The CDR3 has 14 amino acids. V dropped 4 bases and J dropped 3 bases, with 12 bases sitting between them. CDR1 and CDR2 from the germline V gene are SGHRS and YFSETQ. CDR3 in DNA: TGCGCCAGCAGCCCCGAGCGCGGGACAGATACGCAGTATTTT. This codes for CASSPERGTDTQYF.

The gene calls are TRBV7-8 and TRBJ2-7; 7 bases are shared with TRBD1. This CDR3 region has 14 residues. Germline trimming cut 5 bases from V and 0 bases from J; bases unmatched to any gene: 4. Germline assignment: CDR1 SGHVS and CDR2 FQNEAQ. The CDR3 protein is CASSDRASSYEQYF. The CDR3 DNA sequence: TGTGCCAGCAGCGACAGGGCAAGCTCCTACGAGCAGTACTTC.

This clonotype was counted many times. The chain couples TRBV4-3 to TRBJ2-6, with 10 bases that match TRBD2. V lost 1 base to trimming and J lost 4 bases; unmatched junction nucleotides: 13. There are 20 residues in the CDR3. CDR1 is LGHNA, CDR2 YSLEER, per germline. The DNA for the CDR3 is TGCGCCAGCAGCCAAGTGGCTAGTCTAGCGGGAGCTCCCGGGGCCAACGTCCTGACTTTC. The encoded protein is CASSQVASLAGAPGANVLTF.

The rearrangement joins TRBV30 to TRBJ2-3; a weak D match, TRBD1 (6 bases). Per the germline V gene, CDR1 is GTSNPN and CDR2 is SVGIG (reference sequence). This CDR3 has 14 amino acids. Trimming removed 2 bases at V and 4 bases at J, with 13 bases between. The CDR3 is CAWSPGDPPDTQYF. The CDR3 nucleotides read TGTGCCTGGAGTCCAGGGGATCCCCCAGATACGCAGTATTTT.

The V call is TRBV28, the J call TRBJ2-7, with TRBD1 as a possible D gene (7 bases). Trimming left V 8 bases short and J 2 bases short, with 25 bases between. CDR3 size: 17 residues. CDR1 and CDR2 from the germline V gene are MDHEN and SYDVKM. The CDR3 sequence: CASVSGTQGGTAYEQYF. As DNA, the CDR3 is TGTGCCAGCGTGAGTGGGACTCAGGGGGGAACCGCCTACGAGCAGTACTTC. Full variable domain (rest looked up from reference TRBV28 and TRBJ2-7): DVKVTQSSRYLVKRTGEKVFLECVQDMDHENMFWYRQDPGLGLRLIYFSYDVKMKEKGDIPEGYSVSREKKERFSLILESASTNQTSMYLCASVSGTQGGTAYEQYFGPGTRLTVT.

A few counts support this clonotype. The rearrangement links TRBV27 to TRBJ2-7, with 11 bases that match TRBD1. V dropped 4 bases and J dropped 4; count of bases not matched to a gene: 6. This CDR3 has 15 residues. Germline CDR1 is MNHEY and CDR2 is SMNVEV (reference sequence). The chain's CDR3 is CASSYRTGGEYEQYF. Here the CDR3 DNA reads TGTGCCAGCAGTTATCGGACAGGGGGCGAATACGAGCAGTACTTC.

The chain has TRBV12-3 or TRBV12-4 and TRBJ2-7; 9 positions match TRBD1. The V segment lost 6 bases and the J segment 4 bases; nucleotides outside the gene matches: 7. CDR3 length: 14 residues. This CDR3 is CASRTGTGQYEQYF. CDR3 DNA sequence: TGTGCCAGCAGAACCGGGACAGGGCAGTACGAGCAGTACTTC.

This clonotype was recorded a few times. This chain uses TRBV7-9 with TRBJ1-2; D is unresolved. The V gene lost 5 bases and the J gene lost 5 bases, with 24 bases spanning the gap. Germline-derived CDR1 and CDR2 are SEHNR and FQNEAQ (reference sequence). The CDR3 has 17 residues. CDR3 sequence (DNA): TGTGCCAGCAGCCAGAACATCGGGCCAAGTCTCTCATATGGCTACACCTTC. Its protein product is CASSQNIGPSLSYGYTF.

The J gene is TRBJ2-1, the V gene TRBV15; TRBD2 matches 10 bases. CDR3 length equals 16 residues. V was clipped by 2 bases and J by 3 bases; unmatched bases: 4. The germline gives CDR1 LNHNV, CDR2 YYDKDF (reference sequence). DNA for the CDR3: TGTGCCACCAGCAGATCGGGACTAGCGATCTACAATGAGCAGTTCTTC. Translating gives CATSRSGLAIYNEQFF.

This clonotype was seen a handful of times. This chain joins TRBV6-2 or TRBV6-3 and TRBJ2-7, with 12 bases aligning to TRBD2. Germline-derived CDR1 and CDR2 are MNHEY and SVGEGT. Trimming removed 8 bases from V and 4 bases from J; junction bases left unmatched: 3. CDR3 length: 13 amino acids. CDR3 coding DNA: TGTGCCAGCGGACTAGCGGGATCTTACGAGCAGTACTTC. This encodes CASGLAGSYEQYF.

V usage is TRBV5-1 and J usage is TRBJ2-3, with TRBD2 identical over 13 bases. The CDR3 consists of 16 residues. V dropped 5 bases and J dropped 5; count of bases not matched to a gene: 8. CDR1 is SGHRS and CDR2 is YFSETQ in the germline V gene. For the CDR3, the DNA is TGCGCCAGCAGGGCAGAACTAGCGGGAGGGCGAGATACGCAGTATTTT. It is translated as CASRAELAGGRDTQYF.